The source of this T cell receptor (beta chain) is a study of blood T cells in healthy people across ages. The CDR3 spans 15 residues. V lost 6 bases and J lost 6; bases outside the gene matches: 8. Germline V CDR1 and CDR2: MNHNS, SASEGT. Study-level findings and limits: Correlation between TCR beta diversity and naive T cell percentage was strong. Per-million-T-cell TCR beta diversity fell roughly linearly with age.

Then a second PCR, running roughly 6 to 12 cycles, was carried out with a sample-barcoded 5' primer and a J-beta primer mix. All cDNA molecules were each tagged by a template-switch adaptor with 12 random nucleotides. TCRdb re-called the 5' RACE reads with MiXCR, one entry per CDR3 protein. Counted here are about 2 million distinct CDR3 sequences, about 49% occurring once; the ten biggest clones make up over 2%. The sample, 9 to 10 milliliters of peripheral blood, was drawn from each donor. About this clonotype itself: The antigen is undetermined.

This rearrangement joins TRBV6-1 to TRBJ1-6; the match to TRBD1 covers 7 bases. Sequences were obtained from blood. This TCR was recovered from a woman between 35 and 50 years old in good health. The CDR3 sequence is CASRPDRATNSPLHF. For the CDR3, the DNA is TGTGCCAGCAGGCCCGACAGGGCGACTAATTCACCCCTCCACTTT.